This note documents a single TCR beta chain sequence. This clone has at least ten counts. Its antigen target is currently unknown. No quality values exist for individual bases; no much larger clone is one base distant. The sample comes from a study of beta chain features in type 1 diabetes (dated by TCRdb to between 2017 and 2018). With respect to the entire study: Mean age, gender distribution, total cell number and subset yield did not differ between patients and healthy donors. A total of under 140,000,000 sorted cells were examined across all samples, and the number of cells per subset was strongly correlated with RNA yield. The study compared the TCRB repertoires of sorted circulating CD4+ T cell subsets in recently diagnosed type 1 diabetes patients with those in matched healthy donors. Whereas all 28 donors provided naive and central memory subsets, regulatory and stem cell-like memory subsets were isolated from just 8 patients and about 8 healthy donors. The investigation overall reported the following: Shorter templates might be favored by PCR, yet because patient and control samples were amplified and corrected together, any such skew would affect both groups equally. Because cDNA rather than genomic DNA was sequenced, highly expressing activated cells could have been over-represented, although no difference in activation and CD3 levels was found between groups. A moderate but significant shortening of TCRB CDR3 length was observed in type 1 diabetes patients in all four CD4+ subsets. Because small numbers of individuals were included in the HLA sub-analyses, any influence of HLA type on TCRB rearrangement was left unresolved. Fewer insertions and more nucleotide deletions at VDJ recombination sites were observed in patients with type 1 diabetes, implying thymic rearrangement abnormalities. Naive, central memory and regulatory TCRB repertoires appeared to be more similar among patients than among healthy donors.

A single peripheral blood draw of about 116 mL on average was collected from each donor into heparinised tubes. Using a panel that included CD45RO, CCR7, CD25, CD127, CD95 and CD27, naive, central memory, regulatory and stem cell-like memory CD4+ T cells were sorted on a BD FACSAria II. Every sorted population had a purity above 98%. PBMCs were isolated immediately by Lymphoprep density gradient centrifugation and stained directly without culture. So that batch effects would be minimized, each experiment stained and sorted samples in pairs, pairing one healthy donor with one patient. The CDR3 has 15 amino acids, counting the end cysteine and phenylalanine. Kept here is only the CDR3 DNA, which spans 45 bases and is read in frame from base 1. CDR1 SGHNT and CDR2 YYREEE were looked up in the germline V gene (reference sequence). V is clipped by 4 bases and J by 1 base, and the sequence between their germline boundaries is 12 bases long.

All of the isolated RNA was reverse transcribed with the High Capacity cDNA Reverse Transcription Kit, so expressed TCRB transcripts were sequenced. Naive, central memory and regulatory T cell samples underwent deep immunoSEQ sequencing, averaging roughly 3.4 million total reads per sample. After sorted cells were lysed in RLT buffer, RNA was extracted with DNase-treated RNeasy Micro or Mini kits, with the choice depending on cell number. Each cell subset was processed on its own to prevent cross-contamination, while patient and healthy donor samples were processed together. TCRB sequences were amplified from cDNA with the immunoSEQ multiplex PCR, producing 87-bp fragments spanning the CDR3 region. Sequencing of the amplicons was done on the Illumina HiSeq platform. Under the source paper's analysis protocol: PCR bias was computationally corrected using synthetic template baselines, reads within Hamming distance 2 were collapsed, and singletons that could not be merged were discarded. Reads were aligned against IMGT to assign V, D and J genes, CDR3 length and insertions or deletions at six rearrangement sites. Clonotype counts were normalized to sorted cell number within each subset before computing true diversity and Gini coefficients with the tcR R package. Repertoire sharing was quantified using the overlap coefficient calculated on TCRB nucleotide sequences. In TCRdb, the immuneACCESS table is reduced to in-frame sequences with V and J assigned. These tables do not hold every clone; where another copy was compared, an unresolved V gene accounts for under half, and the others remain unexplained. V, J and clone size are taken as reported in that table, and D and trimming were inferred from the DNA itself. The sample table holds almost 350,000 clones, of which under 8.5% were seen once. 0.44% of the sample comes from the top ten.

This clonotype was sampled from a young woman in good health. Input material: central memory CD4+ T cells from blood. The V and J segments used are TRBV5-4 and TRBJ2-4; the D region possibly corresponds to TRBD2 (5 bases align). Read as DNA, the sequence is TGTGCCAGCAGCCCGTCCGGCGGGGCCAAAAACATTCAGTACTTC. Its protein product is CASSPSGGAKNIQYF.